This is a list of T cell receptor beta chains from one sample in a study of T cells in Graves' hyperthyroidism and ophthalmopathy. TCRdb reanalysed the multiplex PCR reads using MiXCR and keeps one entry per CDR3 protein. The sample yields almost 350,000 distinct CDR3 sequences, about a sixth seen once. The sequencing sample was made of blood. Receptors originate from a woman between 40 and 55 years old with Graves' ophthalmopathy. Both conserved end residues are part of each CDR3. D genes are given only for firm matches. Where a row states a size, it is once, few, many or the class of an expanded clone; other rows omit it.

TRBJ1-1,many,TRBV11-3,TRBD1,TGTGCCAGCAGCTTAGGTTGGGGGGACAGGGAGAGCCAAATGAACACTGAAGCTTTCTTT,CASSLGWGDRESQMNTEAFF
TRBJ2-2,-,TRBV28,TRBD2,TGTGCCAGCAGCCTCCCTATAGCGGGATACACCACCGGGGAGCTGTTTTTT,CASSLPIAGYTTGELFF
TRBJ2-7,-,TRBV30,TRBD1,TGTGCCTGGAGTGTACGGACAGGGGAAACCTACGAGCAGTACTTC,CAWSVRTGETYEQYF
TRBJ2-5,many,TRBV28,-,TGTGCCAGCGCAGCGCTGGGTCTTAAAGAGACCCAGTACTTC,CASAALGLKETQYF
TRBJ2-7,many,TRBV7-8,TRBD2,TGTGCCAGCAGCCCCCCCGGAATAGCGGGAGGGGTGCCCTACGAGCAGTACTTC,CASSPPGIAGGVPYEQYF
TRBJ2-7,many,TRBV19,-,TGTGCCAGTAGTCCCCTGGAAGGGCTCGAGCAGTACTTC,CASSPLEGLEQYF
TRBJ2-7,many,TRBV27,-,TGTGCCAGCAGTTTTGGAGAGGCGCCCCACGAGCAGTACTTC,CASSFGEAPHEQYF
TRBJ2-5,many,TRBV19,TRBD2,TGTGCCAGTAGTATGGTGGCGGGAGCCCAAGAGACCCAGTACTTC,CASSMVAGAQETQYF
TRBJ1-3,many,TRBV7-2,TRBD1,TGTGCCAGCAGCCCAACAGGGGTCTCTGGAAACACCATATATTTT,CASSPTGVSGNTIYF
TRBJ2-5,-,TRBV12-3/TRBV12-4,-,TGTGCCAGCAGTCGAGAGGTGGAGACCCAGTACTTC,CASSREVETQYF
TRBJ2-5,many,TRBV19,-,TGTGCCAGTAGTATGGGGCAGACAGAGGCCCAGTACTTC,CASSMGQTEAQYF
TRBJ1-2,many,TRBV30,-,TGTGCCTGGAAGGGGGGCGGGGGCTATGGCTACACCTTC,CAWKGGGGYGYTF
TRBJ1-5,many,TRBV12-3/TRBV12-4,-,TGTGCCAGCAGCCTTAACAGGGATCAGCCCCAGCATTTT,CASSLNRDQPQHF
TRBJ1-4,many,TRBV12-3/TRBV12-4,TRBD1,TGTGCCAGCAGCGGAGGACAGGTTGAAAAACTGTTTTTT,CASSGGQVEKLFF
TRBJ2-7,many,TRBV5-6,TRBD2,TGTGCCAGCAGCTCCGAACGGACTAGCGACTCCTACGAGCAGTACTTC,CASSSERTSDSYEQYF
TRBJ2-7,many,TRBV12-3/TRBV12-4,-,TGTGCCAGCAGAAGAGGGGCGGACGAGCAGTACTTC,CASRRGADEQYF
TRBJ2-7,many,TRBV5-4,TRBD1,TGTGCCAGCAGCTTGCCGGGACAGGGATCCGAGCAGTACTTC,CASSLPGQGSEQYF
TRBJ2-5,many,TRBV30,-,TGTGCCTTGACAGTATCCCAAGAGACCCAGTACTTC,CALTVSQETQYF
TRBJ1-1,once,TRBV6-2/TRBV6-3,-,TGTGCCAGCAGTTACACCCGGTCAGGGACAAACCCTGAAGCTGTCTTT,CASSYTRSGTNPEAVF
TRBJ2-2,many,TRBV6-5,TRBD2,TGTGCCAGCGGGAGGGCCGGAGGCGGGGAGCTGTTTTTT,CASGRAGGGELFF
TRBJ1-2,few,TRBV18,-,TGTGCCAGCTCACCACAGGGGACGGGCTACACCTTC,CASSPQGTGYTF
TRBJ1-5,-,TRBV4-1,-,TGCGCCAGCAGCCAGGGCTCAGAGCTAAATCAGCCCCAGCATTTT,CASSQGSELNQPQHF
TRBJ1-1,many,TRBV20-1,-,TGCAGTGCTAGCCCAAACGAGGGGGTGGCCACTGAAGCTTTCTTT,CSASPNEGVATEAFF
TRBJ2-2,few,TRBV13,TRBD2,TGTGCCAGCACCCTAGCGGGAGACGGGACCGGGGAGCTGTTTTTT,CASTLAGDGTGELFF
TRBJ2-5,many,TRBV6-1,-,TGTGCCTCCCTTGAGTGGAAGGAGACCCAGTACTTC,CASLEWKETQYF
TRBJ1-5,many,TRBV15,-,TGTGCCACCAGCAGAGATCTGGGGGGGCTTAGCAATCAGCCCCAGCATTTT,CATSRDLGGLSNQPQHF
TRBJ2-7,many,TRBV18,TRBD1,TGTGCCAGCTCACTAATCACCCCGGCAGGACAGGGGGCATACGAGCAGTACTTC,CASSLITPAGQGAYEQYF
TRBJ1-6,-,TRBV4-1,-,TGCGCCAGCAGCCAAGATTCAGGGACTGCCGCCAACCCCCTCCACTTT,CASSQDSGTAANPLHF
TRBJ1-3,many,TRBV19,-,TGTGCCAGTAGATCCGGCGACAGTTACTCTGGAAACACCATATATTTT,CASRSGDSYSGNTIYF